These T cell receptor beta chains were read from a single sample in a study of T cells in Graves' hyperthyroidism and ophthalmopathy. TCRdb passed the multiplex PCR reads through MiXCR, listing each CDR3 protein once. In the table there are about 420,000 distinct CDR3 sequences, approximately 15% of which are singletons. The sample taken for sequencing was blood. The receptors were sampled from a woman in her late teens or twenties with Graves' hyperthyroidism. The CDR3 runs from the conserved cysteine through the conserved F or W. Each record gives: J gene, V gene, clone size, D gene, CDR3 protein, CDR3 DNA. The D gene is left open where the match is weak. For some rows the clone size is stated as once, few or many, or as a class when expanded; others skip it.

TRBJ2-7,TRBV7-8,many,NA,CASSLGAGALSYEQYF,TGTGCCAGCAGCTTAGGGGCGGGGGCTCTCTCCTACGAGCAGTACTTC
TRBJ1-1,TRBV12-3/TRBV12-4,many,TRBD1,CASSVETGANTEAFF,TGTGCCAGCAGTGTCGAGACAGGGGCGAACACTGAAGCTTTCTTT
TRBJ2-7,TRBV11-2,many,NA,CASSLGLFRDPLYEQYF,TGTGCCAGCAGCTTAGGATTATTTCGGGACCCGCTCTACGAGCAGTACTTC
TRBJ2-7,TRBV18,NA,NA,CASSPSVGYGQYF,TGTGCCAGCTCACCATCGGTGGGTTACGGGCAGTACTTC
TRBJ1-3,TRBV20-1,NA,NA,CSAYRDAGNTIYF,TGCAGTGCTTACAGGGACGCGGGAAACACCATATATTTT
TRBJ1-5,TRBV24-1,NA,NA,CATRGGGDQPQHF,TGTGCCACCAGAGGGGGGGGTGATCAGCCCCAGCATTTT
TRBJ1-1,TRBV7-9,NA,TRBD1,CASRSGTGGMNTEAFF,TGTGCCAGCAGATCGGGGACAGGGGGTATGAACACTGAAGCTTTCTTT
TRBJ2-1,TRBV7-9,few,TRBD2,CASSLIAGVVNEQFF,TGTGCCAGCAGCTTAATAGCGGGGGTAGTCAATGAGCAGTTCTTC
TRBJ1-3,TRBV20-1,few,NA,CSAYHRGNTIYF,TGCAGTGCGTACCACAGGGGAAACACCATATATTTT
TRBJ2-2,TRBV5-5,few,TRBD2,CASSLQLAGVTGELFF,TGTGCCAGCAGCCTACAACTAGCGGGAGTAACCGGGGAGCTGTTTTTT
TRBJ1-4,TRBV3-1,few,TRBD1,CASSLSDRDINEKLFF,TGTGCCAGCAGCCTCTCGGACAGGGACATTAATGAAAAACTGTTTTTT
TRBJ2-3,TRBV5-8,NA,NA,CASSLVVEDTQYF,TGTGCCAGCAGCTTGGTTGTGGAGGATACGCAGTATTTT
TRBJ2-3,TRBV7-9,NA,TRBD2,CASSLPSGRRTDTQYF,TGTGCCAGCAGCTTACCTAGCGGGAGGCGCACAGATACGCAGTATTTT
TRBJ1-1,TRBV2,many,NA,CASSEAPGPGAEAFF,TGTGCCAGCAGTGAAGCCCCGGGTCCCGGGGCTGAAGCTTTCTTT